One sample yielded the 24 T cell receptor beta chains listed below, sequenced in a study of shared clonotypes between healthy human individuals. Assay: immunoSEQ multiplex PCR; the TCRdb copy retains only in-frame clones and omits some. This repertoire shows some 360,000 clones, more than 60% found once; its top ten account for over 9.5%. Material for sequencing was memory CD4+ T cells sorted from blood. The subset was: CD45RA-negative fraction. The receptors stem from a man aged 25 to 40 in good health.

The J gene is TRBJ2-5, the V gene TRBV25-1; 7 positions match TRBD1. This CDR3 spans 13 amino acids. The junction had 3 bases not matched to a gene; V was cut back by 4 bases and J by 4 bases. Per the germline V gene, CDR1 is MGHDK and CDR2 is SYGVNS. This CDR3 reads CASSGTGLETQYF. DNA of the CDR3: TGTGCCAGCAGTGGGACAGGCCTAGAGACCCAGTACTTC.

The table lists this clone with many counts. This chain links TRBV27 with TRBJ1-1; TRBD1 is a possible D gene (6 bases). Looked up from germline, CDR1 is MNHEY and CDR2 is SMNVEV (reference sequence). Trimming removed 0 bases from V and 5 bases from J, with 13 bases in between. The CDR3 runs to 15 residues. The CDR3 nucleotides read TGTGCCAGCAGTTTATCTGGGGGCATGGGGACTGAAGCTTTCTTT. Amino acid sequence: CASSLSGGMGTEAFF.

This chain links TRBV5-1 with TRBJ2-7, with D perhaps matching TRBD1 (6 bases). Germline values: CDR1 SGHRS, CDR2 YFSETQ. V lost 1 base, J lost 3 bases, and 14 bases lay in between. The CDR3 is 15 residues long. The CDR3 DNA reads TGCGCCAGCAGCTTGTTAACAGGGATAGGCTACGAGCAGTACTTC. This translates into CASSLLTGIGYEQYF.

J is TRBJ2-3 and V is TRBV29-1; 13 bases are shared with TRBD2. Per the germline V gene, CDR1 is SQVTM and CDR2 is ANQGSEA. The trim removed 1 base at V and 2 bases at J, leaving 3 bases unmatched. This CDR3 spans 16 amino acids. The CDR3 nucleotides read TGCAGCGTTGAAGGGGGACTAGCGGGAAACACAGATACGCAGTATTTT. This gives the protein CSVEGGLAGNTDTQYF.

The CDR3 sequence: CAGDRGGYEQYF. In nucleotides, the CDR3 is TGTGCGGGGGACCGAGGAGGCTACGAGCAGTACTTC. The rearrangement uses TRBV30 and TRBJ2-7; D is tentatively TRBD1 or TRBD2 (5 bases each). The CDR3 sequence is 12 residues long. Germline V gene data show CDR1 as GTSNPN and CDR2 as SVGIG (reference sequence).

This clone was observed once. The rearrangement links TRBV5-4 to TRBJ2-7; D call uncertain. CDR1 and CDR2 from the germline V gene are SGHNT and YYREEE (reference sequence). This CDR3 spans 15 amino acids. V dropped 4 bases and J dropped 0 bases, with 14 bases sitting between them. The CDR3 region has the DNA TGTGCCAGCAGCCCCCGTGAGGCAAGCTCCTACGAGCAGTACTTC. The encoded protein is CASSPREASSYEQYF.

V is TRBV12-1 and J is TRBJ2-1; the listed D gene, TRBD2, was not tested against the DNA. TRBV12-1 is assigned pseudogene status. The CDR3 runs to 9 residues. The DNA for the CDR3 is TGTGCCAGCACCTATGAGCAGTTCTTC. As protein: CASTYEQFF.

In this sample, this clone turned up a few times. This sequence joins TRBV5-5 and TRBJ2-1; TRBD2 aligns across 10 bases. This CDR3 has 17 amino acids. Per the germline V gene, CDR1 is SGHKS and CDR2 is YYEKEE (reference sequence). Trimming at V came to 4 bases and at J to 4 bases, leaving 11 bases not matched to a gene. CDR3: CASSTTLGLAAYNEQFF. The DNA of the CDR3 is TGTGCCAGCAGCACTACTTTAGGACTAGCGGCGTACAATGAGCAGTTCTTC.

The rearrangement links TRBV28 to TRBJ1-1; a weak D match, TRBD1 (5 bases). V was clipped by 0 bases and J by 7 bases, with 6 bases between them. The CDR3 extends over 12 amino acids. From germline, CDR1 is MDHEN and CDR2 SYDVKM. The CDR3 coding sequence is TGTGCCAGCAGTTTATGGGGGGGTGAAGCTTTCTTT. This encodes CASSLWGGEAFF. Looking up the rest from reference TRBV28 and TRBJ1-1 gives the full variable domain: DVKVTQSSRYLVKRTGEKVFLECVQDMDHENMFWYRQDPGLGLRLIYFSYDVKMKEKGDIPEGYSVSREKKERFSLILESASTNQTSMYLCASSLWGGEAFFGQGTRLTVV.

The CDR3 DNA reads as TGTGCCAGTAGTACGCCCCGGGGGGCGGGAGTTCGGAATGAGCAGTTCTTC. Protein sequence: CASSTPRGAGVRNEQFF. The chain employs TRBV19 and TRBJ2-1; maybe TRBD2 (7 bases). V was cut by 4 bases and J by 7 bases, with 23 bases left in between. Germline CDR1 is LNHDA and CDR2 is SQIVND (reference sequence). This CDR3 region has 17 residues.

J is TRBJ1-5 and V is TRBV28; TRBD1 matches at 12 bases. The CDR3 consists of 14 residues. The ends lost 2 bases at V and 9 bases at J; junction bases unmatched: 2. Germline V CDR1 and CDR2: MDHEN, SYDVKM. The DNA for the CDR3 is TGTGCCAGCAGTTTACGGGACAGGGGGCCGCCCCAGCATTTT. As protein: CASSLRDRGPPQHF.

The V call is TRBV29-1, the J call TRBJ2-5; D is perhaps TRBD1 (5 bases). The CDR3 spans 11 residues. V was pared by 8 bases and J by 5 bases, with 12 bases between. The germline V gene encodes CDR1 SQVTM and CDR2 ANQGSEA. The CDR3 is CSSVRGETQYF. CDR3 in DNA: TGCAGCTCCGTAAGGGGCGAGACCCAGTACTTC.

The V and J genes are TRBV5-1 and TRBJ2-3, with 8 bases identical to TRBD1. CDR1 SGHRS and CDR2 YFSETQ come from the germline V gene. The CDR3 has 15 amino acids. V was pared by 5 bases and J by 3 bases, with 8 bases of the junction left unmatched. CDR3 DNA sequence: TGCGCCAGCAGACAAGCAGGGGGCGGAACAGATACGCAGTATTTT. This gives the protein CASRQAGGGTDTQYF.

This rearrangement joins TRBV6-1 to TRBJ2-7; 8 bases agree with TRBD2. J gave up 3 bases and V 8 bases, and 9 bases lay outside the gene matches. Germline assignment: CDR1 MNHNS and CDR2 SASEGT. The CDR3 sequence is 14 residues long. CDR3 sequence reads: CASLPGGGFYEQYF. CDR3 nucleotides: TGTGCCAGCTTACCGGGGGGGGGCTTCTACGAGCAGTACTTC.

This clone came up once. The rearrangement joins TRBV10-2 to TRBJ2-1; D is ambiguous. Trimming cost V 4 bases and J 0 bases, with 13 bases left between them. The CDR3 runs to 16 residues. The germline gives CDR1 WSHSY, CDR2 SAAADI. The CDR3 reads CASSGSSGFSYNEQFF. The CDR3 DNA sequence: TGCGCCAGCAGTGGTTCTAGTGGCTTCTCCTACAATGAGCAGTTCTTC.

This chain uses TRBV15 with TRBJ2-6, with TRBD2 matching 8 bases. Unmatched junction bases numbered 5, after V lost 0 bases and J lost 1 base. Germline CDR1 is LNHNV and CDR2 is YYDKDF (reference sequence). The CDR3 has 18 amino acids. CDR3 sequence: CATSREVGRGSGANVLTF. CDR3 nucleotides: TGTGCCACCAGCAGAGAGGTCGGGAGGGGATCTGGGGCCAACGTCCTGACTTTC. Using reference TRBV15 and TRBJ2-6 for the parts outside the CDR3, the full variable domain is DAMVIQNPRYQVTQFGKPVTLSCSQTLNHNVMYWYQQKSSQAPKLLFHYYDKDFNNEADTPDNFQSRRPNTSFCFLDIRSPGLGDTAMYLCATSREVGRGSGANVLTFGAGSRLTVL.

The chain joins TRBV7-9 to TRBJ1-6, with D hard to call. This CDR3 is 13 amino acids long. Germline lookup yields CDR1 SEHNR and CDR2 FQNEAQ (reference sequence). V dropped 3 bases and J dropped 9 bases, with 9 bases sitting between them. Written as DNA, the CDR3 is TGTGCCAGCAGCTTCGACACAGCTTCACCCCTCCACTTT. Translated: CASSFDTASPLHF.

V usage is TRBV5-4 and J usage is TRBJ2-5; 10 bases agree with TRBD2. Looked up from germline, CDR1 is SGHNT and CDR2 is YYREEE (reference sequence). CDR3 size: 18 residues. V lost 4 bases, J lost 5 bases, and 17 bases stayed unmatched. CDR3 residues: CASSPRGASGSNWETQYF. CDR3 nucleotides: TGTGCCAGCAGCCCCCGTGGTGCTAGCGGGAGTAATTGGGAGACCCAGTACTTC.

The V gene is TRBV6-1, the J gene TRBJ2-1; the match to TRBD2 covers 9 bases. CDR3 size: 16 residues. The V gene's germline CDR1 is MNHNS and CDR2 SASEGT. The J segment lost 8 bases and the V segment lost 3 bases, leaving 11 bases of the junction unmatched. The CDR3 loop is CASSDPSAGGPHEQFF. The CDR3 DNA follows: TGTGCCAGCAGTGATCCTAGCGCGGGAGGGCCCCATGAGCAGTTCTTC.

The gene calls are TRBV5-4 and TRBJ1-6; TRBD1 matches 10 bases. CDR3 length: 15 residues. Trimming removed 4 bases from V and 8 bases from J; junction bases left unmatched: 6. Germline V gives CDR1 SGHNT, CDR2 YYREEE (reference sequence). The CDR3 nucleotides read TGTGCCAGCAGCCGCGGACAGGGGGGAGATTCACCCCTCCACTTT. This gives the protein CASSRGQGGDSPLHF.

This chain connects TRBV28 to TRBJ2-1, with D tentatively TRBD2 (5 bases). Germline CDR1 is MDHEN and CDR2 is SYDVKM. V lost 3 bases, J lost 1 base, and 7 bases lay in between. CDR3 length: 14 amino acids. The CDR3 reads CASSFQRSYNEQFF. The CDR3, as DNA: TGTGCCAGCAGTTTTCAGCGGTCCTACAATGAGCAGTTCTTC.

V and J are TRBV6-5 and TRBJ2-7; the D is unclear. V shed 3 bases and J shed 2 bases, with 17 bases lying between them. This CDR3 region has 16 residues. The germline gives CDR1 MNHEY, CDR2 SVGAGI. The CDR3: CASSYRVVASPYEQYF. The DNA of the CDR3 is TGTGCCAGCAGTTATCGTGTTGTAGCCAGCCCCTACGAGCAGTACTTC.

On this clone itself: This same CDR3 is encoded by further DNA sequences in the sample. The chain uses TRBV5-1 and TRBJ2-1; TRBD2 aligns across 13 bases. Germline trimming cut 5 bases from V and 8 bases from J; bases unmatched to any gene: 7. Germline CDR1 is SGHRS and CDR2 is YFSETQ. The CDR3 covers 15 residues. CDR3 nucleotides: TGCGCCAGCAGTCCCGGACTAGCGGGAGCTCATGAGCAGTTCTTC. Protein: CASSPGLAGAHEQFF.

The V call is TRBV28, the J call TRBJ2-3, with D unclear. This CDR3 is built from 14 residues. CDR1 MDHEN and CDR2 SYDVKM come from the germline V gene. V was trimmed by 8 bases and J by 2 bases, leaving 14 bases between them. For the CDR3, the DNA is TGTGCCAGCGCCCGGGCCGACACCACAGATACGCAGTATTTT. Its protein is CASARADTTDTQYF.